Following are 10 T cell receptor beta chains from one sample sequenced in a study of radiation and T cells in renal cell carcinoma. The time point was: blood 2 weeks post-SBRT. Treatment defined: 15 Gy SBRT to primary tumor, nephrectomy 4 weeks later. The protocol was immunoSEQ multiplex PCR, while the TCRdb copy is restricted to in-frame clones and leaves out a portion. Among 150,000 to 190,000 clones listed, 80% to 90% were seen once. This specimen was blood, taken from a patient whose treatment included radiotherapy and nephrectomy. These receptors came from a woman in her 50s with renal cell carcinoma.

The chain combines TRBV5-5 with TRBJ2-5; D unresolved. The CDR3 consists of 14 residues. Germline loops: CDR1 SGHKS, CDR2 YYEKEE (reference sequence). V gave up 1 base and J gave up 7 bases, with 14 bases separating them. CDR3 nucleotide sequence: TGTGCCAGCAGCTTGTACTCGAGCTTACGGACCCAGTACTTC. Translating it yields CASSLYSSLRTQYF.

The V call is TRBV11-2, the J call TRBJ2-7, with D tentatively TRBD2 (5 bases). The CDR3 has 15 residues. Germline CDR1 SGHAT, CDR2 FQNNGV. Trimming shortened V by 1 base and J by 1 base, and 11 bases separated the two germline ends. CDR3 region: CASSLVSDKSYEQYF. CDR3 in DNA: TGTGCCAGCAGCTTAGTTAGCGATAAATCCTACGAGCAGTACTTC. The complete variable domain, with remaining parts taken from reference TRBV11-2 and TRBJ2-7, reads EAGVAQSPRYKIIEKRQSVAFWCNPISGHATLYWYQQILGQGPKLLIQFQNNGVVDDSQLPKDRFSAERLKGVDSTLKIQPAKLEDSAVYLCASSLVSDKSYEQYFGPGTRLTVT.

As for this clone: Other DNA sequences of this sample code for an identical CDR3. The J gene is TRBJ1-5, the V gene TRBV19; no reliable D call. Trimming pared 3 bases from V and 8 bases from J, leaving 5 bases between. Germline V lookup: CDR1 LNHDA, CDR2 SQIVND (reference sequence). CDR3 length equals 11 residues. The CDR3 DNA is TGTGCCAGTAGTATTGGCGAGCCCCAGCATTTT. Its translation is CASSIGEPQHF.

About this clone itself: A read error may account for a junction end that differs from germline. This chain joins TRBV5-1 and TRBJ2-2; D is possibly TRBD2 (5 bases). The CDR3 is 15 amino acids. The germline V gene encodes CDR1 SGHRS and CDR2 YFSETQ. The CDR3 DNA reads TGCGCCAGCGGCTTCGTCGGGACGAACACCGGGGAGCTGTTTTTT. This gives the protein CASGFVGTNTGELFF. The variable domain in full, completed from reference TRBV5-1 and TRBJ2-2, reads KAGVTQTPRYLIKTRGQQVTLSCSPISGHRSVSWYQQTPGQGLQFLFEYFSETQRNKGNFPGRFSGRQFSNSRSEMNVSTLELGDSALYLCASGFVGTNTGELFFGEGSRLTVL.

The rearrangement links TRBV7-9 to TRBJ2-5, with D tentatively TRBD2 (5 bases). The CDR3 length is 14 residues. V lost 7 bases and J lost 7, with 19 bases in between. CDR1 and CDR2 from the germline V gene are SEHNR and FQNEAQ (reference sequence). The CDR3 here is CASTEGDYRGTQYF. CDR3 coding DNA: TGTGCCAGCACCGAAGGCGACTATCGGGGGACCCAGTACTTC.

CDR3: CASRTGDPNQPQHF. CDR3 DNA: TGTGCCAGTAGAACAGGGGACCCCAATCAGCCCCAGCATTTT. The chain employs TRBV19 and TRBJ1-5; TRBD1 matches at 7 bases. Trimming took 6 bases from V and 3 from J; bases not matched to a gene: 5. CDR1 is LNHDA, CDR2 SQIVND, per germline (reference sequence). This CDR3 is 14 amino acids long.

CDR3 loop: CASSRGGAPYNEQFF. The CDR3 region has the DNA TGTGCCAGTAGTAGAGGGGGCGCCCCCTACAATGAGCAGTTCTTC. V is TRBV19 and J is TRBJ2-1; TRBD1 aligns across 7 bases. Germline V CDR1 and CDR2: LNHDA, SQIVND (reference sequence). Trimming at V came to 4 bases and at J to 2 bases, leaving 5 bases not matched to a gene. This CDR3 has 15 residues.

The J gene is TRBJ1-3, the V gene TRBV6-5; D is unresolved. From germline, CDR1 is MNHEY and CDR2 SVGAGI. The CDR3 is made up of 14 amino acids. V dropped 6 bases and J dropped 2 bases, with 11 bases sitting between them. CDR3 in DNA: TGTGCCAGCAGCCGGGAGGGTACTGGAAACACCATATATTTT. Translated: CASSREGTGNTIYF.

The chain recombines TRBV19 with TRBJ1-1; D uncertain. CDR1 is LNHDA and CDR2 is SQIVND in the germline V gene (reference sequence). The CDR3 is made up of 11 amino acids. V dropped 4 bases and J dropped 4 bases, with 4 bases sitting between them. CDR3 residues: CASSTPTEAFF. DNA for the CDR3: TGTGCCAGTAGTACCCCCACTGAAGCTTTCTTT.

V is TRBV10-3 and J is TRBJ1-2, with D unclear. This CDR3 has 11 residues. Trimming stripped 8 bases from V and 8 bases from J, with 12 bases between. The germline gives CDR1 ENHRY, CDR2 SYGVKD. The CDR3 sequence is CAIGFADGYTF. In nucleotides, the CDR3 is TGTGCCATCGGCTTTGCGGACGGCTACACCTTC.